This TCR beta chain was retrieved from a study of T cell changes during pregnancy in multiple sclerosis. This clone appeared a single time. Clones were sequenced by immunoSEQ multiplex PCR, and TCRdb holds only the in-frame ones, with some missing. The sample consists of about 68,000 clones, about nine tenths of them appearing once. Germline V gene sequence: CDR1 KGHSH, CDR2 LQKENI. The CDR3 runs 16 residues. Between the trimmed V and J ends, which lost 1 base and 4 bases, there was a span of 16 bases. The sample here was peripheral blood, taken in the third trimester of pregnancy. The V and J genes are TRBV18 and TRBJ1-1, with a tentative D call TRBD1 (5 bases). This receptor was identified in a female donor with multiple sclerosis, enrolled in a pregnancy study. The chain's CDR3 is CASSPREEGRATEAFF. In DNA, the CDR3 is TGTGCCAGCTCACCACGGGAGGAGGGGCGCGCCACTGAAGCTTTCTTT.